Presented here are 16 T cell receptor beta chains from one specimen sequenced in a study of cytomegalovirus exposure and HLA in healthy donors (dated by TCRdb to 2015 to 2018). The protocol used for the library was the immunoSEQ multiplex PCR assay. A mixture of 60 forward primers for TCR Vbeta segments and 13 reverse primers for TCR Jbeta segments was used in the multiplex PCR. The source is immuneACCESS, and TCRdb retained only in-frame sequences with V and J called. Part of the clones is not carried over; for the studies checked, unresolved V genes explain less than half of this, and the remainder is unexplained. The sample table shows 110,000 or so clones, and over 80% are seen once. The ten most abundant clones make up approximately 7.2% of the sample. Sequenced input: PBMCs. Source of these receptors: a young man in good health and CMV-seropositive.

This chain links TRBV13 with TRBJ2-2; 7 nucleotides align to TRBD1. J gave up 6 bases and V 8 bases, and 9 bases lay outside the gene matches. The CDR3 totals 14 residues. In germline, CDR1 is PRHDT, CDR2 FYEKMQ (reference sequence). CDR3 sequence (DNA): TGTGCCAGCCGTGAGCGACAGGGCGCCGGGGAGCTGTTTTTT. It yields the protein CASRERQGAGELFF.

The CDR3 DNA follows: TGTGCCACGAACAGGAGGAACACTGAAGCTTTCTTT. This encodes CATNRRNTEAFF. The chain couples TRBV13 to TRBJ1-1; a possible D gene is TRBD1 (5 bases). This CDR3 has 12 amino acids. V lost 10 bases and J 1 base, leaving 10 bases between the germline ends. The V gene's germline CDR1 is PRHDT and CDR2 FYEKMQ (reference sequence).

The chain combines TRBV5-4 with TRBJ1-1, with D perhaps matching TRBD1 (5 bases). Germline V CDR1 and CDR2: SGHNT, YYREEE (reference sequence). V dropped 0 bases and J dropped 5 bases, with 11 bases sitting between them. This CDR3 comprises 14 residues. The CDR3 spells CASSLVGAQTEAFF. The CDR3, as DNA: TGTGCCAGCAGCTTGGTAGGGGCGCAGACTGAAGCTTTCTTT. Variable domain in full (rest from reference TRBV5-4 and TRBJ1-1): ETGVTQSPTHLIKTRGQQVTLRCSSQSGHNTVSWYQQALGQGPQFIFQYYREEENGRGNFPPRFSGLQFPNYSSELNVNALELDDSALYLCASSLVGAQTEAFFGQGTRLTVV.

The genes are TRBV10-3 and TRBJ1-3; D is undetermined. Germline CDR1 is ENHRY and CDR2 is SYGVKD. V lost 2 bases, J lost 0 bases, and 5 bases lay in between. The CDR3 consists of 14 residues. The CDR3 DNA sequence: TGTGCCATCAGTGAGACAGACTCTGGAAACACCATATATTTT. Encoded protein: CAISETDSGNTIYF.

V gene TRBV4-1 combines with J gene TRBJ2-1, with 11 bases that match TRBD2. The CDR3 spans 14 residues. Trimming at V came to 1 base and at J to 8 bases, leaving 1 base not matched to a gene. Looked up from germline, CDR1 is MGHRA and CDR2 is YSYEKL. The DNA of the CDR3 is TGCGCCAGCAGCCAAGGACTAGCGGGGTATGAGCAGTTCTTC. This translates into CASSQGLAGYEQFF.

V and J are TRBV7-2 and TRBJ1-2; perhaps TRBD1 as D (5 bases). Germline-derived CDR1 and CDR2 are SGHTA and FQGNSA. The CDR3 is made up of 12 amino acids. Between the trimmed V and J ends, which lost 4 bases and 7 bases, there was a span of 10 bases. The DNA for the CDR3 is TGTGCCAGCAGCTCCCAGGGTCGTGGCTACACCTTC. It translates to CASSSQGRGYTF.

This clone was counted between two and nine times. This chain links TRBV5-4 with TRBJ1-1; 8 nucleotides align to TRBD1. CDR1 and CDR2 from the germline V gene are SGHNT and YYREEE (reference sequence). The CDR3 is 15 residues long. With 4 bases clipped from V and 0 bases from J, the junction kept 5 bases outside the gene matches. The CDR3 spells CASSAGGVMNTEAFF. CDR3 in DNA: TGTGCCAGCAGCGCAGGGGGCGTGATGAACACTGAAGCTTTCTTT.

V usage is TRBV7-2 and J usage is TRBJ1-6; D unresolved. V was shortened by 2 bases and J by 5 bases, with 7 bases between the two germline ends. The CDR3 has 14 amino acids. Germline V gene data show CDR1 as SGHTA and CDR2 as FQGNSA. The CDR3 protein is CASSLSMNNSPLHF. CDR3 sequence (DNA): TGTGCCAGCAGCTTAAGCATGAATAATTCACCCCTCCACTTT.

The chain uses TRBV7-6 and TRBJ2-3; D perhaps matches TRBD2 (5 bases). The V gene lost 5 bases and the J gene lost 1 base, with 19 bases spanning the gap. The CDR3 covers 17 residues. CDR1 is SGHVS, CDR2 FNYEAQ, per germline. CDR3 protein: CASSPGRARTRTDTQYF. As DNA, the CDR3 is TGTGCCAGCAGCCCCGGGCGAGCTCGGACTCGCACAGATACGCAGTATTTT.

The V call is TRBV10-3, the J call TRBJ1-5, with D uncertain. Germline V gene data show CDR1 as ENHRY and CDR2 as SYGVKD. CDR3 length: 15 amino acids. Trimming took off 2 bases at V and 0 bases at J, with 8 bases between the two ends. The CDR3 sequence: CAISEGPDSNQPQHF. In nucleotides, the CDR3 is TGTGCCATCAGTGAGGGTCCAGATAGCAATCAGCCCCAGCATTTT.

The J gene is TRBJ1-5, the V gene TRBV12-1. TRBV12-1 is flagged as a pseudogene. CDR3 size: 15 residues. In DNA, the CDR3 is TGTGCCAGCAGACCACCCGGGGGGTGCAATCAGCCCCAGCATTTT. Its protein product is CASRPPGGCNQPQHF.

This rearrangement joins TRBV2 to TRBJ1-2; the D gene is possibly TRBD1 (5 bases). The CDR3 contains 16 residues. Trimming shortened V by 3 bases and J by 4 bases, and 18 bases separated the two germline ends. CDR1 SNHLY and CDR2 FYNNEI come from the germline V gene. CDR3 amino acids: CASSDNTPQASYGYTF. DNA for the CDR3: TGTGCCAGCAGTGACAACACCCCACAGGCTAGCTATGGCTACACCTTC.

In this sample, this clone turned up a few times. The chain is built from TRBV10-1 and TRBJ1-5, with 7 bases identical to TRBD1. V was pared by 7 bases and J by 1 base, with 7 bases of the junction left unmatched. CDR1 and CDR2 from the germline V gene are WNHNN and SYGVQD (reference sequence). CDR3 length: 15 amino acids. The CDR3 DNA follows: TGCGCCAGCAACCGGCAGGGGGTAAGCAATCAGCCCCAGCATTTT. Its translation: CASNRQGVSNQPQHF.

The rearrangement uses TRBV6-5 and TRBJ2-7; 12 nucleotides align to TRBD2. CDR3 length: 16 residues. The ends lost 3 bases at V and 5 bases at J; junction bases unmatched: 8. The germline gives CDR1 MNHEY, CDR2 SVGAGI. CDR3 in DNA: TGTGCCAGCAGTTATTGGACTAGCGGGGAATACAACGAGCAGTACTTC. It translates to CASSYWTSGEYNEQYF.

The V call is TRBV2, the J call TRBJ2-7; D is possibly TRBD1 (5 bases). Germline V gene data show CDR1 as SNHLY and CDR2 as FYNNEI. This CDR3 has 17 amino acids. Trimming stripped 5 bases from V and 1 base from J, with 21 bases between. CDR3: CASSLRALTRESYEQYF. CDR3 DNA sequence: TGTGCCAGCAGTCTTAGAGCCCTCACCAGGGAATCCTACGAGCAGTACTTC.

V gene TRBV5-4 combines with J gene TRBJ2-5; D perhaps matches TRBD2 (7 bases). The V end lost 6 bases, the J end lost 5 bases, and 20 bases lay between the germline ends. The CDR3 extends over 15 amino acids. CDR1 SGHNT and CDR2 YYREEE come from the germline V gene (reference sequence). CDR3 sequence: CASTKGGGDGETQYF. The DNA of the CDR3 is TGTGCCAGCACCAAGGGGGGGGGAGACGGGGAGACCCAGTACTTC.